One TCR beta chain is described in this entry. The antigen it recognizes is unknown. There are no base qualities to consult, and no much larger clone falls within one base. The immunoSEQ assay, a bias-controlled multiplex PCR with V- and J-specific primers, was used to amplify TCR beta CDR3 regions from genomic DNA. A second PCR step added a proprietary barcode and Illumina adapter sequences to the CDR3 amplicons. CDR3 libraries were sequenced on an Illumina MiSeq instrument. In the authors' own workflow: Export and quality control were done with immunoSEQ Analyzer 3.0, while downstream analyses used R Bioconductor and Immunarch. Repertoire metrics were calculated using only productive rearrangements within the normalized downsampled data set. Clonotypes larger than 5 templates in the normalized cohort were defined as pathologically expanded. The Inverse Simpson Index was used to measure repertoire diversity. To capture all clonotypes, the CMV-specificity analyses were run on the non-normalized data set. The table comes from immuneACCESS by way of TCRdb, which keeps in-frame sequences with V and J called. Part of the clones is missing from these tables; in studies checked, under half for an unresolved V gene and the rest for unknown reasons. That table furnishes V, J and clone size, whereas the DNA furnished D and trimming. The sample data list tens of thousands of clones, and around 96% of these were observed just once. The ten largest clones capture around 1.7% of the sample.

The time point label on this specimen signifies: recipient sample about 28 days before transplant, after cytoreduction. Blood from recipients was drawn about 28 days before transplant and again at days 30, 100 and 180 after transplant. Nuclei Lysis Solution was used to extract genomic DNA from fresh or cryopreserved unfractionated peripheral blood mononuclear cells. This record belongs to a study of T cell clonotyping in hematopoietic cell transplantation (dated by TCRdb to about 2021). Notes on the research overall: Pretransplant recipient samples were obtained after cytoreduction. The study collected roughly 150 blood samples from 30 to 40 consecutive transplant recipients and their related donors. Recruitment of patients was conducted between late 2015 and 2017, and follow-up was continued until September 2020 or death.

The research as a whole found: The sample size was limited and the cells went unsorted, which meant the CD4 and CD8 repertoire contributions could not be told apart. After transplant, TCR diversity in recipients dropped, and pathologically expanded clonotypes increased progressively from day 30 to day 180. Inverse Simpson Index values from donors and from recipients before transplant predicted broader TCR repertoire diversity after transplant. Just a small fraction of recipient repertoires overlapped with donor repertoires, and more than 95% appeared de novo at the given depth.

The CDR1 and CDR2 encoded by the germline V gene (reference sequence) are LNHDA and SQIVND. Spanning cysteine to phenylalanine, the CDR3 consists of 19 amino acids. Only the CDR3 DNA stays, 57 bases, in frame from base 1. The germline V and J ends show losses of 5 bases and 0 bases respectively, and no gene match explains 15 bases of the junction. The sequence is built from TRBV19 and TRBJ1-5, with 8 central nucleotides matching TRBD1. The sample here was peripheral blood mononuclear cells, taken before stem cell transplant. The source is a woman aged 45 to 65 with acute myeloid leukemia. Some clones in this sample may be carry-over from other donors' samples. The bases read TGTGCCAGTAGTTCAACCCGCGACAGGGGTCCTTATAGCAATCAGCCCCAGCATTTT. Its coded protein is CASSSTRDRGPYSNQPQHF.